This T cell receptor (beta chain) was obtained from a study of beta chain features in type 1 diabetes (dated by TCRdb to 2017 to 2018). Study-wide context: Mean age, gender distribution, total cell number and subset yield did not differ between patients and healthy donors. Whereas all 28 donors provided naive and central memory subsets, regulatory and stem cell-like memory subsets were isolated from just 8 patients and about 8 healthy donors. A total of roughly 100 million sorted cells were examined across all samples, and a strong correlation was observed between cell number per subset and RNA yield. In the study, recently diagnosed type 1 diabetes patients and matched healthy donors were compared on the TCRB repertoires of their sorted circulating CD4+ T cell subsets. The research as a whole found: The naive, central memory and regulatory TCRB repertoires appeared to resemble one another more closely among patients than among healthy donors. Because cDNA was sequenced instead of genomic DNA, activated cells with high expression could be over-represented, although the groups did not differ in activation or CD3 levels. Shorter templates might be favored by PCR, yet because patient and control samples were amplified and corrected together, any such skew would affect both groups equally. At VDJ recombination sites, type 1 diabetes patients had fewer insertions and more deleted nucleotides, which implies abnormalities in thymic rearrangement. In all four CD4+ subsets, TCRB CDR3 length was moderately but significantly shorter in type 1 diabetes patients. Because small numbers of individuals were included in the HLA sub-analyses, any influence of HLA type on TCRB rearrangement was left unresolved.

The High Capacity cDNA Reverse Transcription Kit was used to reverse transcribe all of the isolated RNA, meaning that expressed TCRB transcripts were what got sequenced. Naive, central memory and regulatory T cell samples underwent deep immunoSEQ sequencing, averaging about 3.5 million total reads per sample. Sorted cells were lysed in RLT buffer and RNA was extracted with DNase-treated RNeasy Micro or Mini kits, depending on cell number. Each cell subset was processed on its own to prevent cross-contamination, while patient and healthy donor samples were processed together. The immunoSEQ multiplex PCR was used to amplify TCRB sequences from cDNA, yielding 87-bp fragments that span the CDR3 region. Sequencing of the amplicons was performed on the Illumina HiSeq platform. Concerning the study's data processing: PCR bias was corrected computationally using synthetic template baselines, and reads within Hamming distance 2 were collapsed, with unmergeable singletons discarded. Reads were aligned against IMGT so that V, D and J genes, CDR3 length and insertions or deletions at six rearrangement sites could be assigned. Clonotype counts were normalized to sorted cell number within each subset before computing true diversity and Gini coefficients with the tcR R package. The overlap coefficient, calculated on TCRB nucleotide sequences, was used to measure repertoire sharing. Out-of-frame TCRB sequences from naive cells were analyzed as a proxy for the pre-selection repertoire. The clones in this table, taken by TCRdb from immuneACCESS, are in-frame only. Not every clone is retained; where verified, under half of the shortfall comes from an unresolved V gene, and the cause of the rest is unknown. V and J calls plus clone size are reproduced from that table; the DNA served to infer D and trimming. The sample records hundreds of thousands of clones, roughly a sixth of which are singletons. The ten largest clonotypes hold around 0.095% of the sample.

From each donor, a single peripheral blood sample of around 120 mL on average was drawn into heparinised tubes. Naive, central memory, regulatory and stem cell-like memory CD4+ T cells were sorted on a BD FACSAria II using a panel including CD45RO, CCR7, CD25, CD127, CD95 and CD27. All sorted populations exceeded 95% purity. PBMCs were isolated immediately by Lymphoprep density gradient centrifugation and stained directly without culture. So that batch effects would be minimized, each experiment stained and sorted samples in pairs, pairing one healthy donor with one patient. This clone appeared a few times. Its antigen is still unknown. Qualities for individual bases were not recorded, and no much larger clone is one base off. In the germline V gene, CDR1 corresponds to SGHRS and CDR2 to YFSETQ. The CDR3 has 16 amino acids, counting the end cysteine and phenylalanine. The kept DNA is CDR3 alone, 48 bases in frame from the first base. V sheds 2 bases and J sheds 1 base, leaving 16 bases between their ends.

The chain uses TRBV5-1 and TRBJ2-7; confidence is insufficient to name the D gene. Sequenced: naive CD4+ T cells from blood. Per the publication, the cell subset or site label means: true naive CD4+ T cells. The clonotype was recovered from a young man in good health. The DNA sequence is TGCGCCAGCAGCTTACTGTCAGCCGAGTCTTCCTACGAGCAGTACTTC. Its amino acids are CASSLLSAESSYEQYF.